Sequencing of this TCR beta chain was carried out in a study of blood T cell repertoires in COVID-19 (dated by TCRdb to 2018 to 2020). Describing the broader study: Collaborator samples came from the United States, Italy and Spain and covered acute and convalescent phases of COVID-19. Nearly every sample came with metadata listing a de-identified subject ID, COVID-19 status, age in years and sex. The repertoires were released in a freely available public database intended as a resource for research on the immune response to SARS-CoV-2. The prospective study material was composed of cDNA or gDNA derived from T cells, B-cell-depleted T cells, or PBMCs. Subjects who had been exposed to COVID-19, were actively infected with it, or had recovered from it provided the deeply sampled blood TCRbeta repertoires that made up the dataset. Where available, HLA class I and class II types were taken from metadata supplied by the sample provider and were not determined by assay-based typing. Samples were obtained from the ongoing ImmuneRACE study (first 160 participants) and from 1,000 to 1,500 subjects provided by 6 global collaborators. Study-wide findings and limitations: The quantity of clinical and demographic metadata differed by source and by participant and was supplied without curation.

The V end loses 2 bases and the J end loses 7 bases, and a stretch of 12 bases separates them. CDR1 and CDR2, looked up from the germline V gene, are SGHRS and YFSETQ. Including cysteine and phenylalanine, the CDR3 has 14 amino acids. Of the read, only the CDR3 DNA is kept; its 42 bases are in frame from base 1. Another Seattle source contributed samples from volunteer blood donors who had recovered from COVID-19. The collaborating institutions used their own protocols to collect whole blood in K2EDTA tubes. For TCRbeta analysis, collaborators shipped samples as frozen whole blood, isolated PBMCs, or DNA extracted from either of those sample types. Details on this clone: Its antigen remains unidentified. Per-nucleotide qualities are absent, and no much larger clonotype sits a single base away.

The immunoSEQ Assay, a bias-controlled multiplex PCR, was used to amplify TCRbeta CDR3 regions from genomic DNA. Under the source paper's analysis protocol: The number of nucleated cells in each sample was estimated by amplification of reference gene primers within the assay. To quantify the absolute abundance of each unique TCRbeta CDR3 rearrangement, sequence reads were collapsed and filtered. Productive Simpson clonality was computed per sample as the square root of Simpson's diversity index over productive rearrangements. TCRdb mirrors the immuneACCESS table, restricted to in-frame sequences. Some clones are absent from its copies; in checked studies, under half trace to an unresolved V gene, and the reason for the others is unknown. D and trimming come from the DNA, and the V and J calls and clone size come from that table. Within this sample are approximately 230,000 clones, with 86% of them counted one time only. The ten largest clones take up about 2.2% of the sample.

The rearrangement combines TRBV5-1 with TRBJ1-4, with the D gene too uncertain to name. This receptor was identified in a man aged 25-45 years who had recovered from COVID-19. The sequenced sample was peripheral blood. The CDR3 region reads CASSLATGSEKLFF. The base sequence is TGCGCCAGCAGCTTAGCCACGGGGAGTGAAAAACTGTTTTTT.